This TCR beta chain appears in the sequencing data of a study of cytomegalovirus exposure and HLA in healthy donors. Findings of the study overall: Overall, approximately 180 TCR beta chains were annotated as cytomegalovirus-associated.

Here immunoSEQ multiplex PCR was the method, and the copy in TCRdb shows in-frame clones only, minus some. The sample has roughly 75,000 clones; approximately 86% are singletons. CDR3 length: 16 amino acids. V lost 6 bases, J lost 3 bases, and 19 bases lay in between. The V gene's germline CDR1 is ENHRY and CDR2 SYGVKD. Notes on this clone: Its target is not known.

The chain carries TRBV10-3 and TRBJ2-3, with D possibly matching TRBD2 (5 bases). Specimen: PBMCs. The origin of this receptor is a man aged 25-40 years in good health and CMV-seronegative. In DNA, the CDR3 is TGTGCCATCAGCCCCGGGGTTCAGGCAATGACAGATACGCAGTATTTT. This encodes CAISPGVQAMTDTQYF.